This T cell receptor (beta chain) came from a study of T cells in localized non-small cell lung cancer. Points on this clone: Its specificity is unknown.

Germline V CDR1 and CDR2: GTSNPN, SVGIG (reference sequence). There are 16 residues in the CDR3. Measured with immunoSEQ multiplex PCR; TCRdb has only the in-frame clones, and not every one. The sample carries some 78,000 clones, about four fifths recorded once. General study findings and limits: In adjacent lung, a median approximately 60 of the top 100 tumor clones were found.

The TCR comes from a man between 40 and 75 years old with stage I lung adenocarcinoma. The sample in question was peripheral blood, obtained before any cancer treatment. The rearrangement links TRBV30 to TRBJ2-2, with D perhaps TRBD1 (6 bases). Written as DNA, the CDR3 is TGTGCTTGGGGGACAAATCTTCTGAGGAGCACCGGGGAGCTGTTTTTT. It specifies CAWGTNLLRSTGELFF.